This is a list of T cell receptor beta chains from one sample in a study of T-cell memory formation after mild COVID-19. TCRdb reprocessed the 5' RACE reads via MiXCR and lists one record per CDR3 protein. The sample shows about 60,000 distinct CDR3 sequences, more than 10% of them seen only once. The sequenced sample was PBMCs or a T cell subset sorted from them (not recorded which). Receptors originate from a man younger than 35 who had mild COVID-19 (a few samples of this study predate the infection). Cell type and time point are not known. Each CDR3 is given with its conserved first and last residue. D genes are given only for firm matches. Size values are once, few and many counts, or a class for expanded clones, and some rows have none.

NA,TRBJ2-2,TRBD1,TRBV6-6,TGTGCCAGCAGACGGGACAGAGCCATGGCCGGGGAGCTGTTTTTT,CASRRDRAMAGELFF
many,TRBJ2-3,NA,TRBV5-1,TGCGCCAGCAGCTTGGCCCAGGTGACAGGCACAGATACGCAGTATTTT,CASSLAQVTGTDTQYF
NA,TRBJ1-3,TRBD1,TRBV6-1,TGTGCCACCTCCCCGGGACAGGTTGGAAACACCATATATTTT,CATSPGQVGNTIYF
medium-sized,TRBJ2-1,NA,TRBV4-3,TGCGCCAGCAGCCGCAGTCCCAACTCTTACAATGAGCAGTTCTTC,CASSRSPNSYNEQFF
few,TRBJ2-7,TRBD2,TRBV7-6,TGTGCCAGCAGCTTAATGGGAGCGGGGGGCTCCTACGAGCAGTACTTC,CASSLMGAGGSYEQYF
few,TRBJ2-1,TRBD2,TRBV27,TGTGCCAGCACCCGGGAGGGCGGTGAGCAGTTCTTC,CASTREGGEQFF
NA,TRBJ2-5,TRBD1,TRBV5-8,TGTGCCAGCAGCTCGTGGACAGGATCTCAAGAGACCCAGTACTTC,CASSSWTGSQETQYF
NA,TRBJ2-7,TRBD2,TRBV5-1,TGCGCCAGCGGTGCCGGGGGGTACGAGCAGTACTTC,CASGAGGYEQYF
NA,TRBJ1-6,NA,TRBV12-3/TRBV12-4,TGTGCCAGCACCCAAAGACAGGAGGGTACACCCCTCCACTTT,CASTQRQEGTPLHF
few,TRBJ2-3,NA,TRBV2,TGTGCCAGCAGTGATGCGGATACGCAGTATTTT,CASSDADTQYF
NA,TRBJ1-5,NA,TRBV6-1,TGTGCCAGCAGGCTGGGGGGGGATGCAAATCAGCCCCAGCATTTT,CASRLGGDANQPQHF
many,TRBJ2-2,TRBD2,TRBV4-3,TGCGCCAGCAGCCAAATTACTGGGACTAGCGGCGGTGGCGGGGAGCTGTTTTTT,CASSQITGTSGGGGELFF
many,TRBJ2-1,TRBD2,TRBV12-3/TRBV12-4,TGTGCCAGCAGTGCCGGGACTAGCGGAAACAATGAGCAGTTCTTC,CASSAGTSGNNEQFF
NA,TRBJ2-3,TRBD2,TRBV2,TGTGCCAGCAGTGAAGAAACTAGCGGGGACTGGGGAGATACGCAGTATTTT,CASSEETSGDWGDTQYF
NA,TRBJ2-3,NA,TRBV27,TGTGCCAGCAGGTTAAACAGGGTGGACACAGATACGCAGTATTTT,CASRLNRVDTDTQYF
NA,TRBJ2-5,NA,TRBV5-1,TGCGCCAGCAGGCCCGGGACCCCTCGCAAAGAGACCCAGTACTTC,CASRPGTPRKETQYF
few,TRBJ1-2,NA,TRBV7-2,TGTGCCAGCAGCGATTACGGAGCTAACTATGGCTACACCTTC,CASSDYGANYGYTF
NA,TRBJ1-2,NA,TRBV6-1,TGTGCCAGCAGTGAACAGGGAGTGGGGATAGACGGAGGCTACACCTTC,CASSEQGVGIDGGYTF
few,TRBJ1-1,NA,TRBV7-3,TGTGCCAGCAGCTTGAGACATTCGAACACTGAAGCTTTCTTT,CASSLRHSNTEAFF
few,TRBJ1-2,NA,TRBV4-1,TGCGCCAGCAGCCAAGTGGGGTCCGGAAGCTACACCTTC,CASSQVGSGSYTF
NA,TRBJ2-5,TRBD2,TRBV6-6,TGTGCCAGTCGATCCACCCGAAAACTAGCGGGGGAAAAACAAGAGACCCAGTACTTC,CASRSTRKLAGEKQETQYF
many,TRBJ2-7,TRBD1,TRBV6-5,TGTGCCAGCAGTGCCGGGACAGGGAGGTACGAGCAGTACTTC,CASSAGTGRYEQYF
many,TRBJ1-2,TRBD1,TRBV20-1,TGCAGTGCTACGGGGACAGGGGCCTATGGCTACACCTTC,CSATGTGAYGYTF
many,TRBJ2-7,NA,TRBV9,TGTGCCAGCAGCGAGGGGACATGGGGCTCCTACGAGCAGTACTTC,CASSEGTWGSYEQYF
NA,TRBJ1-5,TRBD1,TRBV5-1,TGCGCCAGCAGCGTCGGGACAGGCTACAATCAGCCCCAGCATTTT,CASSVGTGYNQPQHF
NA,TRBJ1-1,NA,TRBV4-1,TGCGCCAGCAGCCCGATCGGGTCAAACATGAACACTGAAGCTTTCTTT,CASSPIGSNMNTEAFF
many,TRBJ2-1,TRBD2,TRBV6-1,TGTGCCAGCAGTGAGAGTAGCGGGGGTCCGGATGAGCAGTTCTTC,CASSESSGGPDEQFF
many,TRBJ1-1,TRBD1,TRBV5-1,TGCGCCAGCAGCTTGGGCGACAGGGGGGGAGCTTTCTTT,CASSLGDRGGAFF
NA,TRBJ1-2,NA,TRBV12-3/TRBV12-4,TGTGCCAGCAGTTTAGTGCAGGGAACAAACTATGGCTACACCTTC,CASSLVQGTNYGYTF
NA,TRBJ2-4,TRBD2,TRBV4-1,TGCGCCAGCAGCCAACTACCCGGGGGGACGTCCAAAAACATTCAGTACTTC,CASSQLPGGTSKNIQYF
NA,TRBJ2-3,NA,TRBV29-1,TGCAGCGTTGACAGGGCGTACACAGATACGCAGTATTTT,CSVDRAYTDTQYF
few,TRBJ2-3,NA,TRBV4-1,TGCGCCAGCAGCCAAGTAGGGGTTGTCGCAGATACGCAGTATTTT,CASSQVGVVADTQYF
few,TRBJ2-3,TRBD2,TRBV7-7,TGTGCCAGCAGCCCTCGAGCGGGGGGGCCGGGCGATACGCAGTATTTT,CASSPRAGGPGDTQYF
few,TRBJ2-1,NA,TRBV9,TGTGCCAGCAGCGTAGCGGGGTTTTACAATGAGCAGTTCTTC,CASSVAGFYNEQFF
NA,TRBJ2-7,TRBD2,TRBV29-1,TGCAGCGTTGTAGGCGGGGGGGCCTCTTCGACCTACGAGCAGTACTTC,CSVVGGGASSTYEQYF
many,TRBJ2-5,NA,TRBV5-1,TGCGCCAGCAGCTCGACCGGGAGACAGTACCAAGAGACCCAGTACTTC,CASSSTGRQYQETQYF
medium-sized,TRBJ2-1,NA,TRBV5-6,TGTGCCAGCAGCCCCGAGGGACGGCACAATGAGCAGTTCTTC,CASSPEGRHNEQFF
NA,TRBJ2-3,TRBD2,TRBV4-1,TGCGCCAGCAGCCAAGGGTTGGCTTCGGGGGGGAGCACAGATACGCAGTATTTT,CASSQGLASGGSTDTQYF
few,TRBJ2-7,TRBD1,TRBV7-2,TGTGCCAGCAGCGTGGACAGGGTCTCCTACGAGCAGTACTTC,CASSVDRVSYEQYF
NA,TRBJ1-6,TRBD1,TRBV6-6,TGTGCCAGCAGTCTCCCCCTAACAGGGGTCACCTATAATTCACCCCTCCACTTT,CASSLPLTGVTYNSPLHF
few,TRBJ2-3,NA,TRBV6-2/TRBV6-3,TGTGCCAGCAGTTACGGAGCATTTGCTAGCACAGATACGCAGTATTTT,CASSYGAFASTDTQYF
NA,TRBJ2-3,TRBD2,TRBV5-1,TGCGCCAGCAGCCTAACTAGCGGTCTCACAGATACGCAGTATTTT,CASSLTSGLTDTQYF
many,TRBJ2-5,TRBD2,TRBV12-5,TGTGCTAGTGGCCGAGGACTAGCGGGACAGACCCAGTACTTC,CASGRGLAGQTQYF
few,TRBJ2-5,TRBD2,TRBV28,TGTGCCACGGGACTAGCAGCACACCAAGAGACCCAGTACTTC,CATGLAAHQETQYF